A single sample is the source of the 12 T cell receptor beta chains below, sequenced in a study of beta chain features in type 1 diabetes. Study-level points and caveats: When Type 1 diabetes patients were examined, their TCRB CDR3s proved moderately but significantly shorter in all four CD4+ subsets.

The antigens these receptors bind are not known. The investigators reverse transcribed all of the isolated RNA, so they sequenced expressed TCRB transcripts. Here immunoSEQ multiplex PCR was the method, and the copy in TCRdb shows in-frame clones only, minus some. Among a few hundred thousand clones, around 13% were seen once, and the ten largest hold around 0.01%. The source material was naive CD4+ T cells from blood. Receptors were obtained from a young woman with type 1 diabetes.

The rearrangement links TRBV19 to TRBJ2-6, with 11 bases aligning to TRBD1. This CDR3 has 16 residues. Germline V gene sequence: CDR1 LNHDA, CDR2 SQIVND (reference sequence). With 10 bases clipped from V and 0 bases from J, the junction kept 5 bases outside the gene matches. In DNA form, the CDR3 reads TGTGCCACCGGACAGGGGGCCCTCTCTGGGGCCAACGTCCTGACTTTC. Its translation is CATGQGALSGANVLTF.

The chain uses TRBV5-6 and TRBJ1-2, with D perhaps TRBD1 (5 bases). The CDR3 covers 14 residues. The V and J ends lost 1 base and 8 bases respectively, with 15 bases between them. CDR1 is SGHDT and CDR2 is YYEEEE in the germline V gene. CDR3 DNA sequence: TGTGCCAGCAGCTTGCAGGCAGGGCAAGGGGGCTACACCTTC. Protein sequence: CASSLQAGQGGYTF.

The V and J genes are TRBV18 and TRBJ2-5, with 12 bases lining up with TRBD2. CDR3 size: 16 residues. V trimming: 4 bases; J trimming: 4 bases; junction bases outside the gene matches: 7. CDR1 and CDR2 from the germline V gene are KGHSH and LQKENI. CDR3 loop: CASSQLAGGSGETQYF. The CDR3 coding sequence is TGTGCCAGCTCACAACTAGCGGGGGGCTCCGGAGAGACCCAGTACTTC.

This clone was counted a few times. The chain employs TRBV6-6 and TRBJ1-5, with a possible D match to TRBD1 (6 bases). The V gene's germline CDR1 is MNHNY and CDR2 SVGAGI (reference sequence). The V end was cut by 2 bases, the J end by 4 bases, with 12 bases between. This CDR3 has 15 residues. The CDR3 nucleotides are TGTGCCAGCAGTTACGGGGGGGCAGGGAATCAGCCCCAGCATTTT. Translation: CASSYGGAGNQPQHF.

This clone was counted between two and nine times. The V gene is TRBV7-9, the J gene TRBJ1-2; the D gene is possibly TRBD1 (6 bases). Germline CDR1 is SEHNR and CDR2 is FQNEAQ (reference sequence). The V gene lost 0 bases and the J gene lost 7 bases, with 24 bases spanning the gap. This CDR3 has 18 amino acids. CDR3 coding DNA: TGTGCCAGCAGCTTAGCGGGACACCAGAGGAACCCGGTGGGTGGCTACACCTTC. It codes for CASSLAGHQRNPVGGYTF.

This clone has only a few counts. Written as DNA, the CDR3 is TGTGCCAGCAGCTTATCCAGCGGGGGGTCGGGTACGCAGTATTTT. Encoded protein: CASSLSSGGSGTQYF. The chain combines TRBV7-2 with TRBJ2-3, with 9 bases fitting TRBD2. CDR1 and CDR2 (germline): SGHTA, FQGNSA. The CDR3 consists of 15 residues. V lost 2 bases, J lost 8 bases, and 8 bases stayed unmatched.

This clone was recorded only once. CDR3 amino acids: CASSLQQGARHYGYTF. The CDR3 nucleotides are TGTGCCAGTAGTCTTCAACAGGGGGCGCGTCACTATGGCTACACCTTC. This sequence joins TRBV19 and TRBJ1-2, with 9 bases fitting TRBD1. In germline, CDR1 is LNHDA, CDR2 SQIVND (reference sequence). Trimming took 5 bases from V and 3 from J; bases not matched to a gene: 10. The CDR3 has 16 residues. Combining the CDR3 with reference TRBV19 and TRBJ1-2 gives the whole variable domain DGGITQSPKYLFRKEGQNVTLSCEQNLNHDAMYWYRQDPGQGLRLIYYSQIVNDFQKGDIAEGYSVSREKKESFPLTVTSAQKNPTAFYLCASSLQQGARHYGYTFGSGTRLTVV.

The table lists this clone with a few counts. The V call is TRBV27, the J call TRBJ1-5; 8 bases match TRBD1. V gave up 6 bases and J gave up 4 bases; unmatched junction bases: 2. Looked up from germline, CDR1 is MNHEY and CDR2 is SMNVEV (reference sequence). The CDR3 sequence is 13 residues long. Written as DNA, the CDR3 is TGTGCCAGCAGGGGGACAGGAAATCAGCCCCAGCATTTT. Amino acid sequence: CASRGTGNQPQHF.

V usage is TRBV15 and J usage is TRBJ2-7; TRBD1 matches 7 bases. CDR3 length equals 12 residues. Trimming took 2 bases from V and 6 from J; bases not matched to a gene: 1. Germline values: CDR1 LNHNV, CDR2 YYDKDF (reference sequence). CDR3 nucleotides: TGTGCCACCAGCAGAAACAGGGGCGAGCAGTACTTC. Amino acid sequence: CATSRNRGEQYF.

In this sample, this clone turned up a few times. The chain uses TRBV7-2 and TRBJ1-1; perhaps TRBD1 as D (5 bases). V was cut by 5 bases and J by 8 bases, with 15 bases left in between. Germline V gene data show CDR1 as SGHTA and CDR2 as FQGNSA. The CDR3 loop spans 13 amino acids. The CDR3 reads CASSPSPGGEAFF. The DNA for the CDR3 is TGTGCCAGCAGCCCCTCCCCCGGGGGAGAAGCTTTCTTT.

V gene TRBV5-6 combines with J gene TRBJ2-3, with 11 bases aligning to TRBD2. The CDR3 totals 16 residues. V lost 5 bases and J lost 0; bases outside the gene matches: 5. The germline gives CDR1 SGHDT, CDR2 YYEEEE. This CDR3 reads CASSHRTSGSTDTQYF. Written as DNA, the CDR3 is TGTGCCAGCAGTCATAGGACTAGCGGGAGCACAGATACGCAGTATTTT.

This clone was counted between two and nine times. The V gene is TRBV7-9, the J gene TRBJ1-1; D remains unclear. V gave up 0 bases and J gave up 1 base, with 12 bases separating them. The CDR3 consists of 16 residues. The V gene's germline CDR1 is SEHNR and CDR2 FQNEAQ (reference sequence). The CDR3 DNA sequence: TGTGCCAGCAGCTTAGCTCAGGCAGGATCGAACACTGAAGCTTTCTTT. This codes for CASSLAQAGSNTEAFF.